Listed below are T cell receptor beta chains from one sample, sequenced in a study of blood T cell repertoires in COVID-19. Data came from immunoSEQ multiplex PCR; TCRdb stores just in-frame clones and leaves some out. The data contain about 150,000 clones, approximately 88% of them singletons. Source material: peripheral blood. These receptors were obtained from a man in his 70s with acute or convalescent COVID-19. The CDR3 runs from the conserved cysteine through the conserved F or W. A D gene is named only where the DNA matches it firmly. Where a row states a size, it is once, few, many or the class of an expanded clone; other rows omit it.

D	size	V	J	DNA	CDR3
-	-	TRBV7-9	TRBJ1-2	TGTGCCAGCAGCTTAGGATCAGGGAACTATGGCTACACCTTC	CASSLGSGNYGYTF
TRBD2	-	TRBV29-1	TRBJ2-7	TGCAGCGTTGAATACCCAGAGGGTAGCGGGAAGAACTACGAGCAGTACTTC	CSVEYPEGSGKNYEQYF
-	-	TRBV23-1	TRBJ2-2	TGCGCCAGCAGTCAATCGGAGGGACAGTCGGCAACCGGGGAGCTGTTTTTT	CASSQSEGQSATGELFF
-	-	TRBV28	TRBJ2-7	TGTGCCAGCAGTTCTACTTCCTACGAGCAGTACTTC	CASSSTSYEQYF
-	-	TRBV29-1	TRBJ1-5	TGCAGCGTCGCAGGGGAACGAAATCAGCCCCAGCATTTT	CSVAGERNQPQHF
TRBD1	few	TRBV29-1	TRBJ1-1	TGCAGCGTCGGGACAGGGGAAGGCACTGAAGCTTTCTTT	CSVGTGEGTEAFF
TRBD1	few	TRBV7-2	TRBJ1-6	TGTGCCAGCAGCTTACAGGGGGCCGATTCACCCCTCCACTTT	CASSLQGADSPLHF
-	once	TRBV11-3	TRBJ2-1	TGTGCCAGCTATCGAGGGAATGAGCAGTTCTTC	CASYRGNEQFF
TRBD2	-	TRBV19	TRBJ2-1	TGTGCCAGTAGTCGACTAGCGGGGGGAAATGAGCAGTTCTTC	CASSRLAGGNEQFF
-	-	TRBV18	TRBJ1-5	TGTGCCAGCTCACCGGAGGCCGGTAGCAATCAGCCCCAGCATTTT	CASSPEAGSNQPQHF
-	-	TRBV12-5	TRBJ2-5	TGTGCTAGTGCGGGGAGAGGGGAGACCCAGTACTTC	CASAGRGETQYF
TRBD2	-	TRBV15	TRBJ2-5	TGTGCCACCAGCAGAGATGCGGGAGAGGGAGAGACCCAGTACTTC	CATSRDAGEGETQYF
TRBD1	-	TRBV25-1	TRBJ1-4	TGTGCCAGCATCGGACAGGGACGCGAAAAACTGTTTTTT	CASIGQGREKLFF
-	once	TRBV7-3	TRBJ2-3	TGTGCCAGCAGCTTTAACACCTTTCCAGATACGCAGTATTTT	CASSFNTFPDTQYF
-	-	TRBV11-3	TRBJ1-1	TGTGCCAGCAGCTTAAGGCCCGGGACTGAAGCTTTCTTT	CASSLRPGTEAFF
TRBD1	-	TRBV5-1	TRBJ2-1	TGCGCCAGCAGCGGGGACAGGGGGCCGGTAAGCTCCTACAATGAGCAGTTCTTC	CASSGDRGPVSSYNEQFF
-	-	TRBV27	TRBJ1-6	TGTGCCAGCAGTTTATTACAGGGAAATAATTCACCCCTCCACTTT	CASSLLQGNNSPLHF
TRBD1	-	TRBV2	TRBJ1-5	TGTGCCAGCGCCGGGACAGGTGAACAGCCCCAGCATTTT	CASAGTGEQPQHF
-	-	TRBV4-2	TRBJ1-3	TGTGCCAGCAGCGCCCAGACAGGTGGAAACACCATATATTTT	CASSAQTGGNTIYF
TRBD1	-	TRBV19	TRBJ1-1	TGTGCCAGTAGCCTAAACAGGGGCGGCACTGAAGCTTTCTTT	CASSLNRGGTEAFF
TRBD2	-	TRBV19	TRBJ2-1	TGTGCCAGTAGTCGGAGGGAGGGCCGGGATGAGCAGTTCTTC	CASSRREGRDEQFF